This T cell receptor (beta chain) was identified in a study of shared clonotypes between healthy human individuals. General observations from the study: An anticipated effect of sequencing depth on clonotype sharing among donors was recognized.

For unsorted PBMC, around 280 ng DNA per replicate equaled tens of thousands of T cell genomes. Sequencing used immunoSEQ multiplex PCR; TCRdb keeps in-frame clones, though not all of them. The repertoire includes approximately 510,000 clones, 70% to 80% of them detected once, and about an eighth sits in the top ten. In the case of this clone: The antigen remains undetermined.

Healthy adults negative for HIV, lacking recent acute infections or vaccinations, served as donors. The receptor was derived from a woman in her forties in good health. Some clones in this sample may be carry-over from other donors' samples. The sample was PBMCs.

DNA of the CDR3: TGTGCCAGCAGCTTCGGACTAGCGGGAGCGTCCTACAATGAGCAGTTCTTC. Protein: CASSFGLAGASYNEQFF. The chain combines TRBV7-9 with TRBJ2-1, with 13 nucleotides matching TRBD2. The CDR3 length is 17 residues. Germline CDR1 SEHNR, CDR2 FQNEAQ (reference sequence). The V segment lost 3 bases and the J segment 1 base; nucleotides outside the gene matches: 3.